One sample yielded the 10 T cell receptor beta chains listed below, sequenced in a study of cytomegalovirus exposure and HLA in healthy donors. PCR was performed using 60 Vbeta and 13 Jbeta primers. Here immunoSEQ multiplex PCR was the method, and the copy in TCRdb shows in-frame clones only, minus some. Found here are 150,000 to 200,000 clones, roughly 83% of them singletons; the top ten hold about 1%. The sample comprised PBMCs. The receptors stem from a man aged 25 to 45 in good health and CMV-seronegative.

In its sample, this clone was seen once. The V gene is TRBV28, the J gene TRBJ1-1, with D perhaps matching TRBD1 (6 bases). The CDR3 contains 17 residues. Germline V lookup: CDR1 MDHEN, CDR2 SYDVKM. Trimming removed 5 bases from V and 5 bases from J, with 24 bases in between. The CDR3 nucleotides are TGTGCCAGCAGTAGCCGGACAGTCGGCTCGGGGTGGACTGAAGCTTTCTTT. Residues: CASSSRTVGSGWTEAFF.

The J gene is TRBJ2-7, the V gene TRBV5-6; D perhaps matches TRBD2 (6 bases). V was trimmed by 4 bases and J by 4 bases, leaving 18 bases between them. Germline CDR1 and CDR2: SGHDT and YYEEEE. The CDR3 covers 15 residues. CDR3 nucleotides: TGTGCCAGCAGCCGGCTGGCGGCGGGGCGGTACGAGCAGTACTTC. This encodes CASSRLAAGRYEQYF.

This clone was seen more than once but under ten times. This chain joins TRBV19 and TRBJ1-5; a possible D gene is TRBD1 (6 bases). There are 14 residues in the CDR3. The germline gives CDR1 LNHDA, CDR2 SQIVND (reference sequence). The V and J ends lost 0 bases and 4 bases respectively, with 7 bases between them. The CDR3 bases are TGTGCCAGTAGTATAGACAGGGGAAATCAGCCCCAGCATTTT. It translates to CASSIDRGNQPQHF.

The V and J genes are TRBV14 and TRBJ2-1; 9 nucleotides agree with TRBD2. After removal of 0 bases from V and 7 bases from J, the junction contained 10 bases not matched to a gene. The CDR3 has 17 amino acids. The V gene's germline CDR1 is SGHDN and CDR2 FVKESK. For the CDR3, the DNA is TGTGCCAGCAGCCAAGATCTAGCGGGATACCTTTGGAATGAGCAGTTCTTC. Amino acid sequence: CASSQDLAGYLWNEQFF.

The rearrangement links TRBV28 to TRBJ1-3; possibly TRBD1 for D (5 bases). This CDR3 comprises 13 residues. Germline V gene data show CDR1 as MDHEN and CDR2 as SYDVKM. V lost 6 bases and J lost 10, with 16 bases in between. CDR3 bases: TGTGCCAGCAGGCCGGGGACTTCCTTAACCATATATTTT. This codes for CASRPGTSLTIYF.

Of note for this clone: This CDR3 is also generated by other DNA sequences in the sample. The chain employs TRBV19 and TRBJ2-2; the match to TRBD1 covers 7 bases. Germline V gene data show CDR1 as LNHDA and CDR2 as SQIVND (reference sequence). V lost 3 bases, J lost 1 base, and 5 bases stayed unmatched. This CDR3 has 16 residues. The CDR3 nucleotides are TGTGCCAGTAGTATTAAGGGGGCCTTGAACACCGGGGAGCTGTTTTTT. Encoded protein: CASSIKGALNTGELFF.

This rearrangement joins TRBV9 to TRBJ2-1, with TRBD2 matching over 7 bases. V shed 0 bases, J shed 5 bases, and the junction held 8 bases outside the gene matches. The CDR3 is 16 amino acids. Germline CDR1 is SGDLS and CDR2 is YYNGEE. CDR3 sequence: CASSVDPRGKNNEQFF. The CDR3 region has the DNA TGTGCCAGCAGCGTAGATCCGCGGGGGAAAAACAATGAGCAGTTCTTC.

The chain combines TRBV7-8 with TRBJ2-1, with 14 bases that match TRBD2. Germline lookup yields CDR1 SGHVS and CDR2 FQNEAQ. This CDR3 region has 21 residues. Losses at the gene ends were 4 bases for V and 6 bases for J; bases not matched to a gene: 20. The CDR3, as DNA: TGTGCCAGCAGCTACCCCAATCGAGGGACTAGCGGGAGTAAAGTAGGCAATGAGCAGTTCTTC. Protein product: CASSYPNRGTSGSKVGNEQFF.

The CDR3 DNA follows: TGTGCCAGCAGTGAGCACCGGACAGCGTCCAATGAGCAGTTCTTC. This codes for CASSEHRTASNEQFF. The chain combines TRBV6-1 with TRBJ2-1, with TRBD1 as a possible D gene (6 bases). Between the trimmed V and J ends, which lost 3 bases and 6 bases, there was a span of 15 bases. The CDR3 runs to 15 residues. Germline CDR1 is MNHNS and CDR2 is SASEGT.

V and J are TRBV6-4 and TRBJ1-1; perhaps TRBD1 as D (6 bases). The length of the CDR3 is 14 residues. Germline V gives CDR1 MRHNA, CDR2 SNTAGT. Trimming cost V 5 bases and J 5 bases, with 15 bases left between them. The CDR3 bases are TGTGCCAGCAGTTTACAGGGCGGGGGAACTGAAGCTTTCTTT. This encodes CASSLQGGGTEAFF.